The 8 T cell receptor beta chains listed next were all sequenced from one sample in a study of cytomegalovirus exposure and HLA in healthy donors. PCR primers comprised 60 Vbeta and 13 Jbeta primers. Profiled with immunoSEQ multiplex PCR; TCRdb holds only in-frame clones, not every one. The repertoire consists of around 120,000 clones, with 80% occurring once and the leading ten covering 8% to 9%. The specimen sequenced was PBMCs. The source is a female donor in good health and CMV-seropositive.

This sequence joins TRBV4-3 and TRBJ1-6, with D unresolved. Germline CDR1 LGHNA, CDR2 YSLEER. CDR3 size: 17 residues. Trimming stripped 3 bases from V and 9 bases from J, with 21 bases between. CDR3 loop: CASSQIAGVWPGSPLHF. The DNA for the CDR3 is TGCGCCAGCAGCCAGATAGCCGGGGTGTGGCCGGGTTCACCCCTCCACTTT.

The V call is TRBV2, the J call TRBJ1-4; D remains ambiguous. Trimming shortened V by 2 bases and J by 6 bases, and 4 bases separated the two germline ends. This CDR3 comprises 12 residues. Germline lookup yields CDR1 SNHLY and CDR2 FYNNEI. DNA of the CDR3: TGTGCCAGCAGTGAACGGGATGAAAAACTGTTTTTT. Translation: CASSERDEKLFF.

On this clone: Other DNA variants within this sample encode the same CDR3. The chain carries TRBV6-5 and TRBJ1-1; TRBD1 matches 9 bases. Germline V CDR1 and CDR2: MNHEY, SVGAGI. CDR3 size: 14 residues. V lost 0 bases and J lost 5; bases outside the gene matches: 1. The CDR3 protein is CASSYSGQGTEAFF. Here the CDR3 DNA reads TGTGCCAGCAGTTACTCCGGACAGGGGACTGAAGCTTTCTTT.

The chain has TRBV27 and TRBJ2-5; the match to TRBD2 covers 10 bases. The CDR3 has 18 residues. Germline trimming cut 2 bases from V and 5 bases from J; bases unmatched to any gene: 14. Germline-derived CDR1 and CDR2 are MNHEY and SMNVEV (reference sequence). The CDR3 coding sequence is TGTGCCAGCAGTTTAAGGGGGGGGGCTAGCGGGGGAACGGAGACCCAGTACTTC. It is translated as CASSLRGGASGGTETQYF.

The rearrangement links TRBV4-3 to TRBJ2-6; 8 nucleotides agree with TRBD2. The CDR3 runs 19 residues. Germline CDR1 and CDR2: LGHNA and YSLEER. V was pared by 0 bases and J by 0 bases, with 7 bases of the junction left unmatched. Here the CDR3 DNA reads TGCGCCAGCAGCCAAGAATTCGCGACTAGCGACTCTGGGGCCAACGTCCTGACTTTC. Translation gives CASSQEFATSDSGANVLTF.

A few counts support this clone. V and J are TRBV7-9 and TRBJ2-5, with 12 bases aligning to TRBD2. The ends lost 4 bases at V and 2 bases at J; junction bases unmatched: 14. From germline, CDR1 is SEHNR and CDR2 FQNEAQ (reference sequence). This CDR3 has 19 residues. CDR3 residues: CASSSRLAGAVWHQETQYF. For the CDR3, the DNA is TGTGCCAGCAGCTCCCGACTAGCGGGGGCGGTATGGCATCAAGAGACCCAGTACTTC.

This sequence joins TRBV7-6 and TRBJ1-3; no clear D gene. This CDR3 has 16 amino acids. CDR1 and CDR2 from the germline V gene are SGHVS and FNYEAQ. Between the trimmed V and J ends, which lost 0 bases and 0 bases, there was a span of 9 bases. CDR3 sequence: CASSLAPGNSGNTIYF. CDR3 in DNA: TGTGCCAGCAGCTTAGCCCCGGGGAACTCTGGAAACACCATATATTTT.

The V gene is TRBV19, the J gene TRBJ1-1; 10 bases are a match to TRBD1. The V and J ends lost 7 bases and 4 bases, in that order; junction bases with no gene match: 6. This CDR3 has 14 residues. Looked up from germline, CDR1 is LNHDA and CDR2 is SQIVND (reference sequence). CDR3 DNA: TGTGCCAGTAACCCGGGACAGGGGAGCACTGAAGCTTTCTTT. Protein sequence: CASNPGQGSTEAFF. Variable domain in full (rest from reference TRBV19 and TRBJ1-1): DGGITQSPKYLFRKEGQNVTLSCEQNLNHDAMYWYRQDPGQGLRLIYYSQIVNDFQKGDIAEGYSVSREKKESFPLTVTSAQKNPTAFYLCASNPGQGSTEAFFGQGTRLTVV.